This TCR beta chain was identified during a study of memory CD4+ T cells and cytomegalovirus serostatus. At the level of the study: This sample comes from healthy Belgian adults, about nine CMV seropositive, under 25 seronegative.

The table came from immunoSEQ multiplex PCR; TCRdb's copy has only in-frame clones and leaves some out. The sample has approximately 44,000 clones, about 80% seen once; the top ten hold about 1.9%. This CDR3 has 15 residues. Trimming removed 4 bases from V and 0 bases from J, with 12 bases in between. Germline assignment: CDR1 MDHEN and CDR2 SYDVKM. The sort gate was single viable CD3+CD4+CD8-CD45RO+ cells for memory CD4+ T cells. General study results and limits: Repertoires predicted CMV serostatus with median bootstrapped AUC of approximately 0.95.

Concerning this clone: Its cognate antigen is unknown.

V gene TRBV28 combines with J gene TRBJ1-1; D may be TRBD1 (6 bases). The sample consisted of memory CD4+ T cells from blood. The TCR comes from an adult in good health and CMV-seronegative. This CDR3 reads CASSSGGGMNTEAFF. The DNA of the CDR3 is TGTGCCAGCAGTTCCGGGGGCGGCATGAACACTGAAGCTTTCTTT.